The clone carrying this TCR beta chain was observed many times. The antigen remains undetermined. The germline gives CDR1 SGHRS, CDR2 YFSETQ. The CDR3 is made up of 13 amino acids. The V and J ends lost 5 bases and 3 bases respectively, with 12 bases between them. This entry comes from a study of neurological immune-mediated disorders. One entry per CDR3 protein results from TCRdb running MiXCR on the 5' RACE reads. Of roughly 120,000 distinct CDR3 sequences detected, about 3.4% appear once; the ten largest clones hold 1.3%. General observations from the study: Among 34 multiple sclerosis patients, phylogenetic grouping put the repertoires of 18 into a single related-CDR3 cluster, a possible signature.

The receptor comes from a woman aged 25 to 39 with multiple sclerosis. Sequencing used PBMCs. This chain uses TRBV5-1 with TRBJ2-7; D gene ambiguous. The CDR3 nucleotides are TGCGCCAGCAGGCCCGAGCCTTTCTACGAGCAGTACTTC. It is translated as CASRPEPFYEQYF.